Ten or more counts support the clone carrying this T cell receptor beta chain. Its antigen is still unknown. The data derive from a study of identical twins. Notes on the study in general: Abundant cord blood beta clonotypes carried fewer insertions; memory repertoires showed none. Out-of-frame alpha sequences common to twins exhibited a surplus of low generation probability.

V shed 3 bases and J 5 bases; nucleotides not matched to a gene: 6. CDR3 length: 14 amino acids. Germline CDR1 reads DFQATT; CDR2 reads SNEGSKA (reference sequence). Only healthy Caucasians were included as donors. Unique molecular identifiers were in the cDNA, with template-switch universal primer binding. TCRdb re-called the 5' RACE reads with MiXCR, one entry per CDR3 protein. Altogether some 500,000 distinct CDR3 sequences are present, over 8.5% being singletons, with the ten largest covering more than 2.5%. These same data were also listed under a study on yellow fever vaccine responses in identical twins.

The TCR originated in a woman aged 18-29 years in good health. The rearrangement links TRBV20-1 to TRBJ2-3; 9 nucleotides align to TRBD1. Material: PBMCs. CDR3 nucleotide sequence: TGCAGTGCTAGTAACAGGGGGCTAGAAGATACGCAGTATTTT. It translates to CSASNRGLEDTQYF.